The rows below give T cell receptor beta chains drawn from one sample of a study of memory B cells and T cells in multiple sclerosis. Profiling relied on immunoSEQ multiplex PCR, and the TCRdb table lists in-frame clones only, not all of them. In the table there are several hundred clones, around 86% of which are singletons. Sequences were obtained from brain tissue. These TCRs come from a human donor with multiple sclerosis. Both conserved end residues are trimmed from each CDR3. D genes are given only for firm matches. Expanded clones are given a class, and other clones once, few, many or no size at all.

abundance: .; d_gene: TRBD1; v_gene: TRBV19; CDR3aa: ASMGRLATGRETQY
abundance: .; d_gene: TRBD1; v_gene: TRBV6-5; CDR3aa: ASRTGYREQY
abundance: .; d_gene: .; v_gene: TRBV13; CDR3aa: ASSLAQGSTGELF
abundance: .; d_gene: .; v_gene: TRBV6-1; CDR3aa: ASRGSNYGYT
abundance: .; d_gene: TRBD2; v_gene: TRBV18; CDR3aa: ASSPFPGLAGGVGWETQY
abundance: once; d_gene: TRBD2; v_gene: TRBV10-3; CDR3aa: AIRGGLAGKNEQF
abundance: .; d_gene: .; v_gene: TRBV2; CDR3aa: ASSDRIRYEQY
abundance: .; d_gene: .; v_gene: TRBV19; CDR3aa: ATQPGASSGKLF
abundance: .; d_gene: TRBD2; v_gene: TRBV7-9; CDR3aa: ASSSGGGAAYEQY
abundance: .; d_gene: .; v_gene: TRBV6-6; CDR3aa: ASRRGAVETQY
abundance: .; d_gene: TRBD2; v_gene: TRBV19; CDR3aa: ASSRTRILSPYEQY